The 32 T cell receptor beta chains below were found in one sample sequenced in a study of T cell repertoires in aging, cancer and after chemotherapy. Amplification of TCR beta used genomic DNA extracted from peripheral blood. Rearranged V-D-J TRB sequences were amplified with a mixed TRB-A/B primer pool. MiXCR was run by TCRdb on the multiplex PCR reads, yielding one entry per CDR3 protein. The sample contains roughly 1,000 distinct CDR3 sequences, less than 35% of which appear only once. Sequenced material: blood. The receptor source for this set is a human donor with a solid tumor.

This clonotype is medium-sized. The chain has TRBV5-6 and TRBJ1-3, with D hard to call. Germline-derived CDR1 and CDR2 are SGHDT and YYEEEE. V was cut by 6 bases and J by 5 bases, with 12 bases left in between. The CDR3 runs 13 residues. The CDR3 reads CASTLDGRNTIYF. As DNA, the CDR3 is TGTGCCAGCACCCTAGACGGGAGAAACACCATATATTTT.

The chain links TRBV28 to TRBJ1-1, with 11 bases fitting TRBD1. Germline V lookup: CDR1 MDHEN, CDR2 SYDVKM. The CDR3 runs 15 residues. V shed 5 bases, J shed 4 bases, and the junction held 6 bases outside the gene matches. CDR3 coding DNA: TGTGCCAGCAGTCGGACAGGGGGCGCGGGCACTGAAGCTTTCTTT. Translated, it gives CASSRTGGAGTEAFF. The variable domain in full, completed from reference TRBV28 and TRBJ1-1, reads DVKVTQSSRYLVKRTGEKVFLECVQDMDHENMFWYRQDPGLGLRLIYFSYDVKMKEKGDIPEGYSVSREKKERFSLILESASTNQTSMYLCASSRTGGAGTEAFFGQGTRLTVV.

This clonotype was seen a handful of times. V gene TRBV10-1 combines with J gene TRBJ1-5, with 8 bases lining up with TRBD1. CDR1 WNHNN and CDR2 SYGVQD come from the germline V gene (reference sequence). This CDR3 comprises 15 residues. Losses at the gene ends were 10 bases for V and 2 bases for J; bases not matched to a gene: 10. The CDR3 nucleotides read TGCGCCAACCAGGGGGCTACCGGAGGCAATCAGCCCCAGCATTTT. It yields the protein CANQGATGGNQPQHF.

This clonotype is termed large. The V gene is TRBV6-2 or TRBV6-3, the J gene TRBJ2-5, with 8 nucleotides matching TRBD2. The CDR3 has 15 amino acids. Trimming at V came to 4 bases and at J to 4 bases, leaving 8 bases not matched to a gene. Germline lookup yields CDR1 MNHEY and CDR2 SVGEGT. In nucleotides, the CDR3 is TGTGCCAGCAGTTCCCAAGGCGGGGGGCGAGAGACCCAGTACTTC. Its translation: CASSSQGGGRETQYF.

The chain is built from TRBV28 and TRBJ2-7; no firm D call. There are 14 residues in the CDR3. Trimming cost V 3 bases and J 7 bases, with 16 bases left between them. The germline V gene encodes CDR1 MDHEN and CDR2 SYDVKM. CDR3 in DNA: TGTGCCAGCAGTTTGGACCTGGACGGCTCGGAGCAGTACTTC. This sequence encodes CASSLDLDGSEQYF.

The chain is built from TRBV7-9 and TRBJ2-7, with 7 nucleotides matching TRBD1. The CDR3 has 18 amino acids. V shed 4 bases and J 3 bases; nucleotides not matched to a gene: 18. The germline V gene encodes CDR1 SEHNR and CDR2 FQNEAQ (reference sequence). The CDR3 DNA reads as TGTGCCAGCAGCTCACGAGGAAGCCCGGGACAGAGTATCTACGAGCAGTACTTC. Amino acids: CASSSRGSPGQSIYEQYF.

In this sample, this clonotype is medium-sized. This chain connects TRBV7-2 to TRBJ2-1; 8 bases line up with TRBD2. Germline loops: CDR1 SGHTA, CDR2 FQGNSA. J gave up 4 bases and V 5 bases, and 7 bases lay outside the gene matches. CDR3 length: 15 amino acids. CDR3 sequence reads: CASSPRSGSYNEQFF. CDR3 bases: TGTGCCAGCAGCCCACGGAGCGGGAGTTACAATGAGCAGTTCTTC.

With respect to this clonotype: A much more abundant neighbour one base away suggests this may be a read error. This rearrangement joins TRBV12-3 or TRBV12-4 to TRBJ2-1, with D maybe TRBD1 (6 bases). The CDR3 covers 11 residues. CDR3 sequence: CATTGNHKQFF. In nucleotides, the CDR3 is TGTGCTACTACAGGGAACCATAAGCAGTTCTTC.

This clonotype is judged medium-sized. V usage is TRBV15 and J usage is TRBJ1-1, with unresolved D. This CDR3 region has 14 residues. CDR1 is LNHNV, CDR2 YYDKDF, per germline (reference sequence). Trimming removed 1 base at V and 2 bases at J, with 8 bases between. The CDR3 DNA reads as TGTGCCACCAGCAGAGTACAGCTTAACACTGAAGCTTTCTTT. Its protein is CATSRVQLNTEAFF.

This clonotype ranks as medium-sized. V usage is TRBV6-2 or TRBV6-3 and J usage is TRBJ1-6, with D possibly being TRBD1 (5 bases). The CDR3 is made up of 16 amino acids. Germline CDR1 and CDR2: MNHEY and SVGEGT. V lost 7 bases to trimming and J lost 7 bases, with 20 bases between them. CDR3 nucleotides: TGTGCCAGCAAGCTGGGGTCCGGGACGGTAAATTCACCCCTCCACTTT. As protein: CASKLGSGTVNSPLHF.

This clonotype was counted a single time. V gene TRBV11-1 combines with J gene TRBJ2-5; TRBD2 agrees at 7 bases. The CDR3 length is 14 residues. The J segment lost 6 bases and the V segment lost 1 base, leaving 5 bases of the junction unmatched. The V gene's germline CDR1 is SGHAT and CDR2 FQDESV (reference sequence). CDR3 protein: CASSLVGGGQTQYF. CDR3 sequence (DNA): TGTGCCAGCAGCTTAGTAGGCGGGGGACAGACCCAGTACTTC.

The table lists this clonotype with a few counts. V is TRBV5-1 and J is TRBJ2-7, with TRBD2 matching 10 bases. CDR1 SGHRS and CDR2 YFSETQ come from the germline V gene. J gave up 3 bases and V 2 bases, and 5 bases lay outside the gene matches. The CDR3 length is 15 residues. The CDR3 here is CASSFLGTSDYEQYF. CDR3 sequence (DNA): TGCGCCAGCAGCTTCTTGGGGACTAGCGACTACGAGCAGTACTTC.

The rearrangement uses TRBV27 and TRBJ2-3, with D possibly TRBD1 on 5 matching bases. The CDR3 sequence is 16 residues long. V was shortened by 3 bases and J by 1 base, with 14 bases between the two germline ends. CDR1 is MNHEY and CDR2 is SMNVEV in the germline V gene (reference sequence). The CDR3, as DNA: TGTGCCAGCAGTTTTTTAGGGGTAGGAGGCACAGATACGCAGTATTTT. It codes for CASSFLGVGGTDTQYF.

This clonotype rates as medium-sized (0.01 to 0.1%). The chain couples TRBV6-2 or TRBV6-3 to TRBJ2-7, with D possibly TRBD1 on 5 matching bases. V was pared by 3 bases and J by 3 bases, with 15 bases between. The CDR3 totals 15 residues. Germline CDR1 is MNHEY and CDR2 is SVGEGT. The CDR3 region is CASSYFQGQGYEQYF. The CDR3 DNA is TGTGCCAGCAGTTATTTCCAGGGCCAGGGCTACGAGCAGTACTTC.

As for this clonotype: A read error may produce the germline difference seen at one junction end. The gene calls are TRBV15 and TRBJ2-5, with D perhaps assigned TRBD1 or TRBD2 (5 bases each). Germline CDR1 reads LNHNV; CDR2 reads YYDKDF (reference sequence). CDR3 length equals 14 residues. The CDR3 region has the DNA TGTGCCACCAGCAGAGTGGGGGTGAAAGAGACCCAGTACTTT. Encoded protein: CATSRVGVKETQYF. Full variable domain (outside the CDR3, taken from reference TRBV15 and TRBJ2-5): DAMVIQNPRYQVTQFGKPVTLSCSQTLNHNVMYWYQQKSSQAPKLLFHYYDKDFNNEADTPDNFQSRRPNTSFCFLDIRSPGLGDTAMYLCATSRVGVKETQYFGPGTRLLVL.

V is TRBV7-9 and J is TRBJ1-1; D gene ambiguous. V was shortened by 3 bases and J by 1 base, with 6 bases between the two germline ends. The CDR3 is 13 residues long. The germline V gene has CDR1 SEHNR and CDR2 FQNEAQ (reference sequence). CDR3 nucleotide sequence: TGTGCCAGCAGCTTGTCGTCGAACACTGAAGCTTTCTTT. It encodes CASSLSSNTEAFF.

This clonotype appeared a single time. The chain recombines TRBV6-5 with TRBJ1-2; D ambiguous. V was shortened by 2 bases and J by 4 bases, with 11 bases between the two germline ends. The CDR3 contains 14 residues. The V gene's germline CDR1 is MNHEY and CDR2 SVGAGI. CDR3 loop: CASSYGLEGYGYTF. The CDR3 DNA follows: TGTGCCAGCAGTTACGGTCTGGAGGGCTATGGCTACACCTTC.

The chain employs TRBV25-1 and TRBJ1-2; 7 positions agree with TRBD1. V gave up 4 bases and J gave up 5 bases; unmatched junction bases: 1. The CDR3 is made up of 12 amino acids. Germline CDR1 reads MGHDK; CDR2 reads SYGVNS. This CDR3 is CASSGQGYGYTF. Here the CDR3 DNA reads TGTGCCAGCAGTGGACAGGGATATGGCTACACCTTC.

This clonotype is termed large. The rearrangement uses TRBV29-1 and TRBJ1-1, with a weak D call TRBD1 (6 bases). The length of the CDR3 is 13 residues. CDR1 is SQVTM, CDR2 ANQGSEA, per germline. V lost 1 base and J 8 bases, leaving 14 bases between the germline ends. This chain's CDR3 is CSVEVGGRVEAFF. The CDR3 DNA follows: TGCAGCGTTGAAGTCGGGGGCAGAGTGGAAGCTTTCTTT.

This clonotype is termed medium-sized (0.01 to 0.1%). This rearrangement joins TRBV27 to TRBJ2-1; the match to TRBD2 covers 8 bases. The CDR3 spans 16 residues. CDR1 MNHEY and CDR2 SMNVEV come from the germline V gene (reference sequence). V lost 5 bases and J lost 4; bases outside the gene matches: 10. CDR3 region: CASSIPSGRRYNEQFF. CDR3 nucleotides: TGTGCCAGCAGTATACCGAGCGGGAGAAGATACAATGAGCAGTTCTTC.

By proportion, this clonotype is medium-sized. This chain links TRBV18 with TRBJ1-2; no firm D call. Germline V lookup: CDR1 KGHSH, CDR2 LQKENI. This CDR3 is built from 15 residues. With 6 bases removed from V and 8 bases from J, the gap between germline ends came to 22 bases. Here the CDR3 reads CASSLSSDGREGYTF. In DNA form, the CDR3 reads TGTGCCAGCTCTCTGTCATCTGACGGGCGAGAGGGCTACACCTTC.

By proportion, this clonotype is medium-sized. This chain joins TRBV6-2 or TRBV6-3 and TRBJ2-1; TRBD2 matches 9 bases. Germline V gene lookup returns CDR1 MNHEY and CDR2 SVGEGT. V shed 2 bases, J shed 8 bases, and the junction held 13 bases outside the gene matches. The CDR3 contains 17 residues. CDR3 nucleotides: TGTGCCAGCAGTTACAATGCGGGAGGGTGGAATGTGGATGAGCAGTTCTTC. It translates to CASSYNAGGWNVDEQFF.

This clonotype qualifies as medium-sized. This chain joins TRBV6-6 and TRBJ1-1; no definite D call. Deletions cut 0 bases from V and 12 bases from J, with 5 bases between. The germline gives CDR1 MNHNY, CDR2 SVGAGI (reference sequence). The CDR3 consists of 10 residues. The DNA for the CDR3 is TGTGCCAGCAGTTACTCGGTGCCTTTCTTT. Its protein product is CASSYSVPFF.

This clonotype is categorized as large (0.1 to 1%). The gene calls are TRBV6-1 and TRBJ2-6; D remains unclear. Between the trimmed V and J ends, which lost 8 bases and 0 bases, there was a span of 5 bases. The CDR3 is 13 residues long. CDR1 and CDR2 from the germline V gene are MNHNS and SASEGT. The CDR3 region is CASLISGANVLTF. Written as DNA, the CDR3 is TGTGCCAGCCTTATCTCTGGGGCCAACGTCCTGACTTTC.

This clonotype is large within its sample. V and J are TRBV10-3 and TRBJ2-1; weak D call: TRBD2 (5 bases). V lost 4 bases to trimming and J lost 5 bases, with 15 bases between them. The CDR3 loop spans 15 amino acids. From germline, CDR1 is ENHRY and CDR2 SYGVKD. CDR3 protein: CAISGGLRGNNEQFF. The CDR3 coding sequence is TGTGCCATCAGTGGCGGACTCCGTGGTAACAATGAGCAGTTCTTC.

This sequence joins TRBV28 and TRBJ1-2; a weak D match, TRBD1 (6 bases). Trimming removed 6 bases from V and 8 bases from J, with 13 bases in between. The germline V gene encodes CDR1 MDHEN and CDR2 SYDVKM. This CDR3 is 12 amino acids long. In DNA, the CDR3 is TGTGCCAGCAGACTTGGGGGGCACGGCTACACCTTC. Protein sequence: CASRLGGHGYTF.

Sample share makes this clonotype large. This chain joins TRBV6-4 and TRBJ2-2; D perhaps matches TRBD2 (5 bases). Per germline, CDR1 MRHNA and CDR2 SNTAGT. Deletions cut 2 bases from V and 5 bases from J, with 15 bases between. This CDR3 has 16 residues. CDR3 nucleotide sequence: TGTGCCAGCAGTGACGGGTCCGGGGATGGAACCGGGGAGCTGTTTTTT. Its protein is CASSDGSGDGTGELFF.

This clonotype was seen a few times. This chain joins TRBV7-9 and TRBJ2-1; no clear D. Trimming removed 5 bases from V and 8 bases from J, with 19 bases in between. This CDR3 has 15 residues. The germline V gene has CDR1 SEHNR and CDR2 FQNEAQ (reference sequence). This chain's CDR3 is CASSPLTKRDDEQFF. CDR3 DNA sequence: TGTGCCAGCAGCCCCCTTACAAAGCGCGACGATGAGCAGTTCTTC.

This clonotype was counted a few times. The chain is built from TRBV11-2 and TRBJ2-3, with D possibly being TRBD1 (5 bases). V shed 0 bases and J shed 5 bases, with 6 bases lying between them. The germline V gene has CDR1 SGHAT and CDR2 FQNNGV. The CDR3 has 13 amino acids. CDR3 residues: CASSLDREDTQYF. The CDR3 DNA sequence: TGTGCCAGCAGCTTAGACAGGGAAGATACGCAGTATTTT.

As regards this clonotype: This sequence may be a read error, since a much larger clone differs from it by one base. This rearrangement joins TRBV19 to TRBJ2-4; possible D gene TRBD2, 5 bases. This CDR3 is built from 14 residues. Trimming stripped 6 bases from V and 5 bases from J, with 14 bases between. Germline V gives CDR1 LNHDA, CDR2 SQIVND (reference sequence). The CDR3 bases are TGTGCCAGTAGCCCCTACAGAGGGCAAAACATTCAGTACTTC. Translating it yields CASSPYRGQNIQYF.

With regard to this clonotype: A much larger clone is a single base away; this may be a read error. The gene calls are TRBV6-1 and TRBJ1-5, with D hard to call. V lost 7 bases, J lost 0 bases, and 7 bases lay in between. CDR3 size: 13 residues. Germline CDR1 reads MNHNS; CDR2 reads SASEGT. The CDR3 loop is CASIPYSNQPQHF. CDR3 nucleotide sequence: TGTGCCAGCATTCCGTATAGCAATCAGCCCCAGCATTTT.

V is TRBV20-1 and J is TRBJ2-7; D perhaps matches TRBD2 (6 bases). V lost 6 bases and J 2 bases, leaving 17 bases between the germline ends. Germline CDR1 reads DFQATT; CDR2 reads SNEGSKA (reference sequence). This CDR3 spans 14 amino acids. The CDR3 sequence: CSARNRDWTYEQYF. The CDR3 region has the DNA TGCAGTGCGAGGAACCGGGACTGGACCTACGAGCAGTACTTC.